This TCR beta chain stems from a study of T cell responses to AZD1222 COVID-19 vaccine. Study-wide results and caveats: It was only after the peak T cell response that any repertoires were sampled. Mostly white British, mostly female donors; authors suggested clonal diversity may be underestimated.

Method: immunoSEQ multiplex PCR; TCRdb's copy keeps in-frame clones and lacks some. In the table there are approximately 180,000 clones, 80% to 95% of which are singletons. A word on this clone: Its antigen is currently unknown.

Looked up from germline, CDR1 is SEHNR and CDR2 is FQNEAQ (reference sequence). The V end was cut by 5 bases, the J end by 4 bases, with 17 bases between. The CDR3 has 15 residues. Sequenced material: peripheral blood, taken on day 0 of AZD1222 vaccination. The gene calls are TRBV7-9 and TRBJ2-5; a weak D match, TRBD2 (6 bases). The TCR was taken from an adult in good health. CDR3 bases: TGTGCCAGCAGCCCAAGGAGGGTGGGTGGAGAGACCCAGTACTTC. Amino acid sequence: CASSPRRVGGETQYF.